The 30 T cell receptor beta chains presented below share a single source sample, sequenced in a study of CD8+ T cells in alopecia areata. The authors extracted RNA and reverse transcribed it into cDNA as the sequencing template. Sequencing was performed with immunoSEQ multiplex PCR; in TCRdb, only in-frame clones are kept and a portion is missing. The sample lists 100,000 to 150,000 clones; 49% were seen once. The sequencing used CD8+ T cells sorted from blood, collected at week 0. Receptors originate from a human donor with alopecia areata.

The chain has TRBV7-9 and TRBJ2-7, with 9 bases lining up with TRBD2. This CDR3 comprises 16 residues. Germline loops: CDR1 SEHNR, CDR2 FQNEAQ (reference sequence). V gave up 4 bases and J gave up 11 bases; unmatched junction bases: 18. CDR3 protein: CASSSDSGTSSRWKYF. The DNA for the CDR3 is TGTGCCAGCAGCTCAGATTCCGGGACTAGCTCCAGATGGAAGTACTTC.

On this clone: A junction end diverges from the germline sequence, so it may reflect a read error. This chain links TRBV13 with TRBJ2-5; D uncertain. Germline values: CDR1 PRHDT, CDR2 FYEKMQ (reference sequence). The CDR3 loop spans 12 amino acids. The DNA for the CDR3 is TGTGCCAGCAGCGACGCTCGGACCTCCCTGGACTTC. Its protein product is CASSDARTSLDF.

The chain employs TRBV7-9 and TRBJ2-1, with a weak D call TRBD2 (5 bases). This CDR3 is 12 amino acids long. In germline, CDR1 is SEHNR, CDR2 FQNEAQ (reference sequence). V lost 5 bases and J 5 bases, leaving 7 bases between the germline ends. The DNA for the CDR3 is TGTGCCAGCAGCCTCGGGGACAATGAGCAGTTCTTC. Its translation is CASSLGDNEQFF. Variable domain in full (rest from reference TRBV7-9 and TRBJ2-1): DTGVSQNPRHKITKRGQNVTFRCDPISEHNRLYWYRQTLGQGPEFLTYFQNEAQLEKSRLLSDRFSAERPKGSFSTLEIQRTEQGDSAMYLCASSLGDNEQFFGPGTRLTVL.

In its sample, this clone was seen a few times. The rearrangement uses TRBV19 and TRBJ2-1; 10 nucleotides line up with TRBD1. J lost 3 bases, V lost 3 bases, and 5 bases had no gene match. The CDR3 has 16 residues. Per the germline V gene, CDR1 is LNHDA and CDR2 is SQIVND (reference sequence). CDR3 sequence: CASSIGWTGGYNEQFF. The CDR3 DNA reads as TGTGCCAGTAGTATCGGATGGACAGGGGGCTACAATGAGCAGTTCTTC.

The V call is TRBV30, the J call TRBJ2-2; unclear D gene. The CDR3 extends over 17 amino acids. The germline gives CDR1 GTSNPN, CDR2 SVGIG (reference sequence). V lost 0 bases, J lost 5 bases, and 19 bases lay in between. The CDR3 DNA reads TGTGCCTGGAGTGTGTCGCTGCTTTTTTATTGGACCGGGGAGCTGTTTTTT. Its protein is CAWSVSLLFYWTGELFF.

The table lists this clone with a few counts. The chain is built from TRBV19 and TRBJ2-2, with D perhaps matching TRBD1 or TRBD2 (6 bases each). Per germline, CDR1 LNHDA and CDR2 SQIVND (reference sequence). The CDR3 has 13 residues. The V and J ends lost 5 bases and 4 bases respectively, with 8 bases between them. CDR3 nucleotides: TGTGCCAGTAGTGGGGGGCCCACCGGGGAGCTGTTTTTT. Amino acid sequence: CASSGGPTGELFF.

The rearrangement joins TRBV5-6 to TRBJ1-2; no clear D. Between the trimmed V and J ends, which lost 0 bases and 6 bases, there was a span of 6 bases. Looked up from germline, CDR1 is SGHDT and CDR2 is YYEEEE. The CDR3 has 12 residues. CDR3 residues: CASSLADDGYTF. The CDR3 region has the DNA TGTGCCAGCAGCTTGGCTGACGATGGCTACACCTTC.

This clone was found a few times. J is TRBJ1-5 and V is TRBV10-3, with D possibly being TRBD1 (6 bases). Trimming shortened V by 8 bases and J by 7 bases, and 6 bases separated the two germline ends. This CDR3 spans 10 amino acids. CDR1 and CDR2 (germline): ENHRY, SYGVKD. In DNA, the CDR3 is TGTGCCATCGGACAGCAGCCCCAGCATTTT. This translates into CAIGQQPQHF.

The J gene is TRBJ2-1, the V gene TRBV27; D gene unclear. The CDR3 runs 17 residues. Trimming took off 4 bases at V and 4 bases at J, with 20 bases between the two ends. Germline CDR1 MNHEY, CDR2 SMNVEV (reference sequence). The CDR3 sequence is CASSSNPNSEMYNEQFF. CDR3 DNA sequence: TGTGCCAGCAGTTCGAACCCAAACAGTGAAATGTACAATGAGCAGTTCTTC.

The rearrangement joins TRBV29-1 to TRBJ2-7, with 7 positions matching TRBD1. CDR3 length equals 13 residues. V gave up 6 bases and J gave up 2 bases; unmatched junction bases: 7. CDR1 SQVTM and CDR2 ANQGSEA come from the germline V gene. The CDR3 region has the DNA TGCAGCGTCGGGAAGACAGGGCCCTACGAGCAGTACTTC. This gives the protein CSVGKTGPYEQYF.

This clone has a handful of counts. The V and J genes are TRBV27 and TRBJ1-5; 8 bases line up with TRBD1. The CDR3 is made up of 16 amino acids. Losses at the gene ends were 6 bases for V and 6 bases for J; bases not matched to a gene: 13. CDR1 MNHEY and CDR2 SMNVEV come from the germline V gene (reference sequence). CDR3 coding DNA: TGTGCCAGCAGCCCCACTCAGGGGGCAGCAGGTCAGCCCCAGCATTTT. Its translation: CASSPTQGAAGQPQHF.

The chain employs TRBV6-6 and TRBJ1-1; no definite D call. V lost 2 bases, J lost 2 bases, and 15 bases lay in between. The CDR3 spans 16 residues. CDR1 and CDR2 from the germline V gene are MNHNY and SVGAGI (reference sequence). In DNA form, the CDR3 reads TGTGCCAGCAGTTACCCCGGGTGGGGTGTCAACACTGAAGCTTTCTTT. Protein: CASSYPGWGVNTEAFF.

The chain combines TRBV30 with TRBJ2-5; no reliable D call. CDR3 length: 13 amino acids. CDR1 is GTSNPN and CDR2 is SVGIG in the germline V gene (reference sequence). Trimming took off 2 bases at V and 0 bases at J, with 7 bases between the two ends. The CDR3 sequence is CAWSPENQETQYF. CDR3 DNA sequence: TGTGCCTGGAGTCCCGAGAACCAAGAGACCCAGTACTTC.

The chain has TRBV10-2 and TRBJ2-7; no clear D. CDR3 size: 14 residues. Germline CDR1 is WSHSY and CDR2 is SAAADI. Trimming took off 0 bases at V and 3 bases at J, with 9 bases between the two ends. CDR3 residues: CASSESIFHYEQYF. DNA for the CDR3: TGCGCCAGCAGTGAGTCGATTTTCCACTACGAGCAGTACTTC.

The chain is built from TRBV19 and TRBJ2-1; D gene ambiguous. Trimming removed 0 bases from V and 7 bases from J, with 10 bases in between. Germline V gene lookup returns CDR1 LNHDA and CDR2 SQIVND (reference sequence). The CDR3 spans 14 residues. For the CDR3, the DNA is TGTGCCAGTAGTATAGACTTCTCTGGGAATGAGCAGTTCTTC. This gives the protein CASSIDFSGNEQFF.

The chain employs TRBV30 and TRBJ2-7; TRBD1 or TRBD2 may be the D gene (5 bases each). The V gene's germline CDR1 is GTSNPN and CDR2 SVGIG (reference sequence). The V gene lost 2 bases and the J gene lost 1 base, with 9 bases spanning the gap. The CDR3 contains 13 residues. The CDR3 spells CAWSRGTSYEQYF. The CDR3 DNA sequence: TGTGCCTGGAGTCGGGGCACGTCCTACGAGCAGTACTTC.

This clone was picked up a small number of times. The rearrangement uses TRBV10-3 and TRBJ2-6; D may match TRBD1 or TRBD2 (5 bases each). The CDR3 runs to 15 residues. V lost 2 bases and J lost 2, with 7 bases in between. Germline assignment: CDR1 ENHRY and CDR2 SYGVKD. The CDR3 is CAISEGGTGANVLTF. The CDR3 nucleotides are TGTGCCATCAGTGAGGGGGGTACTGGGGCCAACGTCCTGACTTTC.

The J gene is TRBJ2-7, the V gene TRBV4-2; a weak D match, TRBD2 (5 bases). This CDR3 has 13 residues. Between the trimmed V and J ends, which lost 5 bases and 5 bases, there was a span of 13 bases. Germline V lookup: CDR1 LGHNA, CDR2 YNFKEQ. CDR3 loop: CASSWTPRDEQYF. CDR3 in DNA: TGTGCCAGCAGCTGGACCCCGAGGGACGAGCAGTACTTC.

This clone came up a few times. This chain uses TRBV2 with TRBJ2-3; TRBD2 matches 8 bases. V was clipped by 8 bases and J by 3 bases; unmatched bases: 10. The CDR3 sequence is 15 residues long. Germline V gene sequence: CDR1 SNHLY, CDR2 FYNNEI. For the CDR3, the DNA is TGTGCCAGCGGCTATAGCGGGGCCTCTACAGATACGCAGTATTTT. The encoded protein is CASGYSGASTDTQYF.

This clone was counted between two and nine times. The chain uses TRBV19 and TRBJ1-2; D gene unclear. Deletions cut 3 bases from V and 7 bases from J, with 6 bases between. This CDR3 is built from 11 residues. CDR1 and CDR2 from the germline V gene are LNHDA and SQIVND (reference sequence). CDR3 in DNA: TGTGCCAGTAGTATGGACGGTGGCTACACCTTC. Translated, it gives CASSMDGGYTF. The entire variable domain, with the rest obtained from reference TRBV19 and TRBJ1-2, is as follows: DGGITQSPKYLFRKEGQNVTLSCEQNLNHDAMYWYRQDPGQGLRLIYYSQIVNDFQKGDIAEGYSVSREKKESFPLTVTSAQKNPTAFYLCASSMDGGYTFGSGTRLTVV.

The chain recombines TRBV29-1 with TRBJ1-2; TRBD1 agrees at 11 bases. Germline CDR1 is SQVTM and CDR2 is ANQGSEA. Losses at the gene ends were 2 bases for V and 6 bases for J; bases not matched to a gene: 8. The CDR3 is made up of 15 amino acids. The CDR3 nucleotides are TGCAGCGTTGAAATGTTTGGACAGGGGGCAAATGGCTACACCTTC. Protein: CSVEMFGQGANGYTF.

This sequence joins TRBV6-5 and TRBJ1-2, with 8 bases identical to TRBD1. Trimming at V came to 2 bases and at J to 5 bases, leaving 4 bases not matched to a gene. Germline values: CDR1 MNHEY, CDR2 SVGAGI. The CDR3 runs 14 residues. The chain's CDR3 is CASSYVDRGYGYTF. CDR3 nucleotides: TGTGCCAGCAGTTACGTCGACAGGGGATATGGCTACACCTTC.

This clone was found a few times. V is TRBV5-1 and J is TRBJ2-4, with D perhaps being TRBD1 or TRBD2 (6 bases each). V lost 6 bases, J lost 3 bases, and 16 bases lay in between. This CDR3 contains 15 residues. CDR1 and CDR2 (germline): SGHRS, YFSETQ. The CDR3 loop reads CASTKGGPHKNIQYF. In nucleotides, the CDR3 is TGCGCCAGCACCAAGGGGGGCCCTCACAAAAACATTCAGTACTTC.

In regard to this clone: This CDR3 is also generated by other DNA sequences in the sample. The CDR3 loop is CASSPQVEETQYF. In DNA form, the CDR3 reads TGTGCCAGCAGCCCCCAGGTTGAGGAGACCCAGTACTTC. The chain has TRBV5-6 and TRBJ2-5; D gene unclear. CDR1 and CDR2 (germline): SGHDT, YYEEEE. Trimming removed 4 bases from V and 5 bases from J, with 12 bases in between. This CDR3 is built from 13 residues.

The count of this clone is one. This sequence joins TRBV29-1 and TRBJ1-2; maybe TRBD1 (5 bases). Germline V gene sequence: CDR1 SQVTM, CDR2 ANQGSEA. This CDR3 is built from 12 residues. Between the trimmed V and J ends, which lost 2 bases and 4 bases, there was a span of 8 bases. Here the CDR3 DNA reads TGCAGCGTTGAACAGGGCGGCTATGGCTACACCTTC. Translated: CSVEQGGYGYTF. The variable domain in full, with the rest retrieved from reference TRBV29-1 and TRBJ1-2, is SAVISQKPSRDICQRGTSLTIQCQVDSQVTMMFWYRQQPGQSLTLIATANQGSEATYESGFVIDKFPISRPNLTFSTLTVSNMSPEDSSIYLCSVEQGGYGYTFGSGTRLTVV.

This clone was counted between two and nine times. A much larger clone sits a single nucleotide away, making a read error possible. The sample carries other DNA sequences with the same CDR3. This chain uses TRBV4-1 with TRBJ2-3; the match to TRBD2 covers 10 bases. The length of the CDR3 is 16 residues. Germline V gene sequence: CDR1 MGHRA, CDR2 YSYEKL. The V gene end was trimmed by 0 bases and the J gene end by 1 base; junction bases not matched to a gene: 1. This chain's CDR3 is CASSQDLAGGTDTQYF. In DNA, the CDR3 is TGCGCCAGCAGCCAAGATCTAGCGGGGGGCACAGATACGCAGTATTTT.

V and J are TRBV30 and TRBJ2-7, with D hard to call. V lost 2 bases to trimming and J lost 0 bases, with 11 bases between them. Germline V CDR1 and CDR2: GTSNPN, SVGIG (reference sequence). There are 14 residues in the CDR3. The CDR3 protein is CAWSSKGVSYEQYF. In DNA, the CDR3 is TGTGCCTGGAGTTCGAAGGGTGTCTCCTACGAGCAGTACTTC.

This clone was counted a few times. J is TRBJ2-1 and V is TRBV7-9; D is ambiguous. Germline loops: CDR1 SEHNR, CDR2 FQNEAQ (reference sequence). The CDR3 loop spans 13 amino acids. With 1 base removed from V and 6 bases from J, the gap between germline ends came to 7 bases. The CDR3 region is CASSLDSSNEQFF. The CDR3, as DNA: TGTGCCAGCAGCTTAGACAGTTCCAATGAGCAGTTCTTC.

This chain joins TRBV2 and TRBJ2-2, with 10 bases lining up with TRBD1. The J segment lost 8 bases and the V segment lost 6 bases, leaving 9 bases of the junction unmatched. This CDR3 comprises 15 residues. CDR1 is SNHLY and CDR2 is FYNNEI in the germline V gene. CDR3: CASRRQGARSGELFF. CDR3 nucleotide sequence: TGTGCCAGCAGACGACAGGGGGCACGGTCAGGGGAGCTGTTTTTT. The full variable domain, with the rest looked up from reference TRBV2 and TRBJ2-2, is EPEVTQTPSHQVTQMGQEVILRCVPISNHLYFYWYRQILGQKVEFLVSFYNNEISEKSEIFDDQFSVERPDGSNFTLKIRSTKLEDSAMYFCASRRQGARSGELFFGEGSRLTVL.

This chain uses TRBV27 with TRBJ2-3; TRBD2 might be the D (5 bases). This CDR3 comprises 14 residues. The V end was cut by 6 bases, the J end by 3 bases, with 13 bases between. Germline CDR1 reads MNHEY; CDR2 reads SMNVEV (reference sequence). CDR3 sequence reads: CASSPLEGTDTQYF. In DNA, the CDR3 is TGTGCCAGCAGCCCTCTCGAGGGAACAGATACGCAGTATTTT.